This TCR beta chain was sequenced in a study of T cell responses to AZD1222 COVID-19 vaccine. Points on this clone: The antigen remains unidentified.

The repertoire was sequenced with immunoSEQ multiplex PCR; TCRdb's copy has only in-frame clones and lacks some. The sample yields 100,000 to 120,000 clones, about 81% seen once. The CDR3 length is 17 residues. Germline CDR1 and CDR2: LNHDA and SQIVND (reference sequence). V was pared by 3 bases and J by 2 bases, with 7 bases of the junction left unmatched. Findings and caveats of the study: Possibly, clonal diversity was underestimated; donors were largely white British and included more females.

The specimen was peripheral blood, collected on day 0 of AZD1222 vaccination. The chain employs TRBV19 and TRBJ2-1, with 10 bases fitting TRBD2. The sequence came from an adult in good health. Here the CDR3 DNA reads TGTGCCAGTAGTATCGGAGCGGGAGGGGGTACCTACAATGAGCAGTTCTTC. Translating it yields CASSIGAGGGTYNEQFF.